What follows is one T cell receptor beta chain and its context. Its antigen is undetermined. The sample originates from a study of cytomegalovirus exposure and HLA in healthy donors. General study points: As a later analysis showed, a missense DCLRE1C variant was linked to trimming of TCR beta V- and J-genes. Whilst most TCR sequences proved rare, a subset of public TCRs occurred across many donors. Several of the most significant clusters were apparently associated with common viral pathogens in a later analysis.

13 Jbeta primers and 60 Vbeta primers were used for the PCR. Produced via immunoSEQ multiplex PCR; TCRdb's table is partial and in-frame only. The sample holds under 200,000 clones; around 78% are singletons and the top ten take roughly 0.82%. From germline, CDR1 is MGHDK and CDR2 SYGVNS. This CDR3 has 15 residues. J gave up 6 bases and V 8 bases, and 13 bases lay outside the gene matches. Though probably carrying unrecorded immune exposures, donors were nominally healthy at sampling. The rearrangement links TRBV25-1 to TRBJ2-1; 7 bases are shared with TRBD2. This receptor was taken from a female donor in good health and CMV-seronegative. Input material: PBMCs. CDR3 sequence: CASSHETSKTNEQFF. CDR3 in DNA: TGTGCCAGCTCCCATGAGACTAGCAAGACCAATGAGCAGTTCTTC.